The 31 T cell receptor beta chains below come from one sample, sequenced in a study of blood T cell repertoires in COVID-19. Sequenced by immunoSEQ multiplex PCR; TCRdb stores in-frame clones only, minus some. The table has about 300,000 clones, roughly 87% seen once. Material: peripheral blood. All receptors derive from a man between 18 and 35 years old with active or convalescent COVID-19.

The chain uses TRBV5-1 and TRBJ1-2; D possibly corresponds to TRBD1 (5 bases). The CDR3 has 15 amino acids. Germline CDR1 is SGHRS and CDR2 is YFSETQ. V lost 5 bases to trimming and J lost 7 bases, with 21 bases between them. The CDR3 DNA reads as TGCGCCAGCAGTAAAACTGCGGGGCAGGCGGCTGGCTACACCTTC. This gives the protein CASSKTAGQAAGYTF.

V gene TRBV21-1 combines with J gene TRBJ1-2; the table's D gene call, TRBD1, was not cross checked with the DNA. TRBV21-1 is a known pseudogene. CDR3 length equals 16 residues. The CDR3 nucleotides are TGTGCCAGCAGCCTACTAACTTGGACAGGGCACTATGGCTACACCTTC. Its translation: CASSLLTWTGHYGYTF.

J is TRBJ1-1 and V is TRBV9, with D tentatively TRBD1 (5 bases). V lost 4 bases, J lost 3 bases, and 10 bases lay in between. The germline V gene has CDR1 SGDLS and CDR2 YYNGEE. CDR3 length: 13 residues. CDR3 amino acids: CASSLDSYTEAFF. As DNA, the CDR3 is TGTGCCAGCAGCCTCGACAGCTACACTGAAGCTTTCTTT.

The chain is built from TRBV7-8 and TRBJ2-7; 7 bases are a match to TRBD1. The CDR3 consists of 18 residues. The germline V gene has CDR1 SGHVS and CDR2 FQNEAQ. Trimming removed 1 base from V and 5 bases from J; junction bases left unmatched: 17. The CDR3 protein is CASSLDQRGHSLWNEQYF. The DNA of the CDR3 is TGTGCCAGCAGCTTAGACCAAAGGGGGCACAGCCTGTGGAACGAGCAGTACTTC.

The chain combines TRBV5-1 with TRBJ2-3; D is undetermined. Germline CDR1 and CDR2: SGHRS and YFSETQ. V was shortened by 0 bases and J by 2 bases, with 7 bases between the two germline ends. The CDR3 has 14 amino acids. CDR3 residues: CASSLGGSTDTQYF. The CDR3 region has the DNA TGCGCCAGCAGCTTGGGAGGTTCCACAGATACGCAGTATTTT.

The CDR3 nucleotides read TGTGCCAGCAGCCAGGCAGTAGTTCGTAGCGGGGCCTGGGAGCTGTTTTTT. Its translation is CASSQAVVRSGAWELFF. The chain uses TRBV3-1 (or the pseudogene TRBV3-2) and TRBJ2-2; 8 bases fit TRBD2. The CDR3 has 17 amino acids. J was trimmed by 9 bases and V by 3 bases; bases with no gene match: 15. Germline V lookup: CDR1 LGHDT, CDR2 YNNKEL (reference sequence).

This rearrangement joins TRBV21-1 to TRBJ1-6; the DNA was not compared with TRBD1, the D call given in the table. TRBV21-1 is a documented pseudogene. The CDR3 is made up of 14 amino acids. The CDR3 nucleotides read TGTGCCAGCAGAGGGACAGGGCATAATTCACCCCTCCACTTT. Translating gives CASRGTGHNSPLHF.

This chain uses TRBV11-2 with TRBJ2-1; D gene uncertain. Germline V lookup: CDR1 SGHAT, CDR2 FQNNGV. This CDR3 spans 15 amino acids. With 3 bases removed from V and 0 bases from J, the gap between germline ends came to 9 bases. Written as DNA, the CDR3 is TGTGCCAGCAGCTTCAGACGGAGCTCCTACAATGAGCAGTTCTTC. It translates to CASSFRRSSYNEQFF.

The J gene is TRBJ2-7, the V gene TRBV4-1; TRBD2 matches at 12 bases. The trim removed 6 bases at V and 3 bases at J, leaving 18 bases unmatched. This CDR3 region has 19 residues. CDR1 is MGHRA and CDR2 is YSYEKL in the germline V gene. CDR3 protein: CASSQRTSGAQLTSYEQYF. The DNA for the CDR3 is TGCGCCAGCAGTCAGCGGACTAGCGGGGCCCAATTAACGAGCTACGAGCAGTACTTC.

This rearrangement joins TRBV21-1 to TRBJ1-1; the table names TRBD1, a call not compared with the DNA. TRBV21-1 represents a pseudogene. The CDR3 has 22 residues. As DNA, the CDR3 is TGTGCCAGCAGCAAATACCCCCGACAGGCCCTTTATGCTCTATTCGGGTCCTCTGAAGCTTTCTTT. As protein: CASSKYPRQALYALFGSSEAFF.

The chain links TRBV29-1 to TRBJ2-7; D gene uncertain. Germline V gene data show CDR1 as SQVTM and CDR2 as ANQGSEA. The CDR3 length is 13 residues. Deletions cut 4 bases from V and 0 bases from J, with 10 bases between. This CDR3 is CSVAQISSYEQYF. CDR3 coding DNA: TGCAGCGTTGCACAGATAAGCTCCTACGAGCAGTACTTC.

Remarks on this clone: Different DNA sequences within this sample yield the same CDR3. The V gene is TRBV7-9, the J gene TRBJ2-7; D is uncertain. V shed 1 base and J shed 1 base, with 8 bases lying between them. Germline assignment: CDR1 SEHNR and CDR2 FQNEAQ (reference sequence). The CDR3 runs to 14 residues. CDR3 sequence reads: CASSLVGGSYEQYF. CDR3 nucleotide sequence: TGTGCCAGCAGCTTAGTAGGCGGATCCTACGAGCAGTACTTC. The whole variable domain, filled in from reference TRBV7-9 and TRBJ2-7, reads DTGVSQNPRHKITKRGQNVTFRCDPISEHNRLYWYRQTLGQGPEFLTYFQNEAQLEKSRLLSDRFSAERPKGSFSTLEIQRTEQGDSAMYLCASSLVGGSYEQYFGPGTRLTVT.

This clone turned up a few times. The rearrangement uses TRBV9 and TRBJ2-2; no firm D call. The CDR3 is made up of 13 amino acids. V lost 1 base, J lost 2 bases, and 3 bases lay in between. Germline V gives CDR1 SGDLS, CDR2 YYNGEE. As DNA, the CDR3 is TGTGCCAGCAGCGTACAAAACACCGGGGAGCTGTTTTTT. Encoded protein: CASSVQNTGELFF.

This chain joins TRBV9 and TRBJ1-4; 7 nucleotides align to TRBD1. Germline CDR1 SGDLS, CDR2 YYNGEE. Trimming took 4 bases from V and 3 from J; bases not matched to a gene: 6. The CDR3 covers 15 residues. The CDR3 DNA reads TGTGCCAGCAGCCCGTCAGGGGGATCTAATGAAAAACTGTTTTTT. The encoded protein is CASSPSGGSNEKLFF.

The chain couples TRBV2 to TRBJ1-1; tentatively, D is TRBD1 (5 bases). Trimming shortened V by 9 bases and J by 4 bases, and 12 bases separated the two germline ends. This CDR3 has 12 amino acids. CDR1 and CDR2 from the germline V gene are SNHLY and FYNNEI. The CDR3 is CASLTGGTEAFF. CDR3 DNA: TGTGCCAGTCTGACCGGGGGCACTGAAGCTTTCTTT.

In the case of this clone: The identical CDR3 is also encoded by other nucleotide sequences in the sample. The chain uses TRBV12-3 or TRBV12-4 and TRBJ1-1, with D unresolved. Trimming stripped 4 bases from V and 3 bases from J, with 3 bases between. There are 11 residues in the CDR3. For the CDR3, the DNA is TGTGCCAGCAGTTCATACACTGAAGCTTTCTTT. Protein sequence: CASSSYTEAFF.

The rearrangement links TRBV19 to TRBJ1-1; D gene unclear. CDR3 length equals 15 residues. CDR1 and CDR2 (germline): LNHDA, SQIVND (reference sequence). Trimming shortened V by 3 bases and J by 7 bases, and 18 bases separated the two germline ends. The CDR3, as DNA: TGTGCCAGTAGTATTACGCCCAGTCCTCGAAATGAAGCTTTCTTT. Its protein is CASSITPSPRNEAFF.

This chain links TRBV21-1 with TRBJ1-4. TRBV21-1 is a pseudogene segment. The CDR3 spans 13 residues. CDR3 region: CANPSRGGEKLFF. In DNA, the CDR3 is TGTGCCAACCCTTCAAGGGGAGGTGAAAAACTGTTTTTT.

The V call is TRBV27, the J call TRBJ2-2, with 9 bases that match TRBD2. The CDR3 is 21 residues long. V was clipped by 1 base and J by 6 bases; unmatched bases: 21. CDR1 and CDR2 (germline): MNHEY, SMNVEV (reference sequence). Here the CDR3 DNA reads TGTGCCAGCAGTTTATTAGGCGCACTAGATTGGCGGGGGGGCCAGGCCGGGGAGCTGTTTTTT. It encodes CASSLLGALDWRGGQAGELFF.

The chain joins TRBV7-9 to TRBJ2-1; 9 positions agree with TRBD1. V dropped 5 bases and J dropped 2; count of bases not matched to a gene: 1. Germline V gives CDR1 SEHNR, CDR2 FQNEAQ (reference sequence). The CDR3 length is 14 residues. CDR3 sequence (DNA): TGTGCCAGCAGCAACAGGGGGCCCTACAATGAGCAGTTCTTC. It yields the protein CASSNRGPYNEQFF. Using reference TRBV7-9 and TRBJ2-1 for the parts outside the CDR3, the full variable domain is DTGVSQNPRHKITKRGQNVTFRCDPISEHNRLYWYRQTLGQGPEFLTYFQNEAQLEKSRLLSDRFSAERPKGSFSTLEIQRTEQGDSAMYLCASSNRGPYNEQFFGPGTRLTVL.

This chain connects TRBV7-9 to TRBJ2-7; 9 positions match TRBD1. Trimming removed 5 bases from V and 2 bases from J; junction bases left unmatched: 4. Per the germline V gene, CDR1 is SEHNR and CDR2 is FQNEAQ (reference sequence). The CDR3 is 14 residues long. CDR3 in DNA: TGTGCCAGCAGCCAGACAGGGGGAACCTACGAGCAGTACTTC. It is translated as CASSQTGGTYEQYF.

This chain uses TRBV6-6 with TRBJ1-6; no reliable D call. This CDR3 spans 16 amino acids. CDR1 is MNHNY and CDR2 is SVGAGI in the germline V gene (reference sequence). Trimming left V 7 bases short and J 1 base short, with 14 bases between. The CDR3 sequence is CASTFFVSSYNSPLHF. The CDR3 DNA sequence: TGTGCCAGCACCTTCTTTGTCAGTTCCTATAATTCACCCCTCCACTTT.

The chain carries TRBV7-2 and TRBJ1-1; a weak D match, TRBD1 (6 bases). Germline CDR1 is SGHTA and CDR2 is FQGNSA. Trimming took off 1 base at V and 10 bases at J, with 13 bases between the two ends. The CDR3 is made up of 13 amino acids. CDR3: CASSLGPGDRAFF. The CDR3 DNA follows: TGTGCCAGCAGCTTAGGGCCAGGGGATAGAGCTTTCTTT.

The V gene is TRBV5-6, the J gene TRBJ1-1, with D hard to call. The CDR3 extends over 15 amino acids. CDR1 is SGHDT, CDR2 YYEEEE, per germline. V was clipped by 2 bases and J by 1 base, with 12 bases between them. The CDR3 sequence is CASSLIYSGNTEAFF. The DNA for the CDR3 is TGTGCCAGCAGCTTAATCTATTCGGGGAACACTGAAGCTTTCTTT.

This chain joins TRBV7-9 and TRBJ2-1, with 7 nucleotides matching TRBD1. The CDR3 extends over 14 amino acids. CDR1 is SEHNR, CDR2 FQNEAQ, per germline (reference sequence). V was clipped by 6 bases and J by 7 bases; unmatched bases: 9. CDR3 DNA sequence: TGTGCCAGCAGTTTTACAGGGGACGGGAATGAGCAGTTCTTC. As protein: CASSFTGDGNEQFF.

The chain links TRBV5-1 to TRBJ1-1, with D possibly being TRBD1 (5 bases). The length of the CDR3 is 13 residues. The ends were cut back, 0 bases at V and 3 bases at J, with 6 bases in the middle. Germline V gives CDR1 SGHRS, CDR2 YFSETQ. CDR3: CASSLAGDTEAFF. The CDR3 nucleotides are TGCGCCAGCAGCTTGGCGGGGGACACTGAAGCTTTCTTT.

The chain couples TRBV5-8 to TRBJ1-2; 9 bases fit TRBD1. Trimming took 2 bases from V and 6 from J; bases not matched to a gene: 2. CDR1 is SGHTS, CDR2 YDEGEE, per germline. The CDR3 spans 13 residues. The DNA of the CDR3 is TGTGCCAGCAGCTTACAGGGGGCTCATGGCTACACCTTC. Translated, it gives CASSLQGAHGYTF.

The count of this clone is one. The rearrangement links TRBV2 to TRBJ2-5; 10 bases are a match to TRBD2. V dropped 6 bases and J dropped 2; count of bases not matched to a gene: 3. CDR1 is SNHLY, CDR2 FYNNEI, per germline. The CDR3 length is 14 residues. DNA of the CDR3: TGTGCCAGCAGAGTGACTAGCGGGCAAGAGACCCAGTACTTC. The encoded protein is CASRVTSGQETQYF.

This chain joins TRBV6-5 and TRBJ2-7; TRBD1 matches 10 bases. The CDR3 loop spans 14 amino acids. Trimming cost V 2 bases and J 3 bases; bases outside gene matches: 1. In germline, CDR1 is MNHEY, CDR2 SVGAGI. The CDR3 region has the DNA TGTGCCAGCAGTTACCGGACAGGGGGCTACGAGCAGTACTTC. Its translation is CASSYRTGGYEQYF.

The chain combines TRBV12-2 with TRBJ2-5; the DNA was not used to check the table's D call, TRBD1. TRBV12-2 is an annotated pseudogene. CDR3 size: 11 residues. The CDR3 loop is CARGAEETQYF. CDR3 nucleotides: TGTGCAAGGGGGGCAGAAGAGACCCAGTACTTC.

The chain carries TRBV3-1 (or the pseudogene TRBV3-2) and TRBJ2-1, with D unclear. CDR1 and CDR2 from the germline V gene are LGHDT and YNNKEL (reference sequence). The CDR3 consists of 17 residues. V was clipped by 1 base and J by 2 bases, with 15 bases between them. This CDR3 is CASSQGDLFSPYNEQFF. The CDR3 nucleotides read TGTGCCAGCAGCCAAGGAGACCTCTTTAGCCCCTACAATGAGCAGTTCTTC.